Shown below are 2 T cell receptor beta chains from a single sample sequenced in a study of shared clonotypes between healthy human individuals. This table comes from immunoSEQ multiplex PCR, and its TCRdb copy is limited to in-frame clones, with some not included. The sample consists of roughly 590,000 clones, 95% of them appearing once. Naive CD8 cells lacked CD45RO, underwent positive selection for CCR7 and left out terminally differentiated effector memory CD45RA+ cells. Sequencing was performed on naive CD8+ T cells sorted from blood. These receptors originate from a woman aged 25 to 39 in good health.

This chain uses TRBV7-8 with TRBJ2-7, with 8 bases aligning to TRBD2. CDR1 and CDR2 from the germline V gene are SGHVS and FQNEAQ. J lost 5 bases, V lost 5 bases, and 8 bases had no gene match. The CDR3 has 14 amino acids. In DNA, the CDR3 is TGTGCCAGCAGCCCATCCAGCGGGAGCCACGAGCAGTACTTC. It translates to CASSPSSGSHEQYF.

This clone was observed a handful of times. The rearrangement links TRBV6-6 to TRBJ1-1; D might be TRBD1 (6 bases). The CDR3 is 14 amino acids. CDR1 MNHNY and CDR2 SVGAGI come from the germline V gene (reference sequence). V gave up 0 bases and J gave up 1 base, with 6 bases separating them. The CDR3 nucleotides read TGTGCCAGCAGTTACTCGGACAGGAACACTGAAGCTTTCTTT. It encodes CASSYSDRNTEAFF.